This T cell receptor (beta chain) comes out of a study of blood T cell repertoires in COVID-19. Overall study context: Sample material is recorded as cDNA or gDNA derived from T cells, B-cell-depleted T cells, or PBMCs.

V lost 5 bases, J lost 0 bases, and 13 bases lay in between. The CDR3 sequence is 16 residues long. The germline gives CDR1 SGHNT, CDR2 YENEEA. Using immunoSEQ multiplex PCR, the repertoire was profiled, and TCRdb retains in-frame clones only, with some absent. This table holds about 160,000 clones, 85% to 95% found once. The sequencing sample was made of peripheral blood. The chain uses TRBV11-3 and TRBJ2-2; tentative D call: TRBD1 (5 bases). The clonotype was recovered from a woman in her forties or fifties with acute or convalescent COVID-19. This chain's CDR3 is CASSPRAGPNTGELFF. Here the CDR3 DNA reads TGTGCCAGCAGCCCACGGGCAGGGCCGAACACCGGGGAGCTGTTTTTT.